The entry that follows covers one TCR beta chain sequence. Its antigen is currently unknown. Per germline, CDR1 SEHNR and CDR2 FQNEAQ (reference sequence). The V gene end was trimmed by 5 bases and the J gene end by 8 bases; junction bases not matched to a gene: 11. CDR3 length: 14 amino acids. Generation of TCR cDNA used 5'RACE template switching (which added a universal primer site and UMIs). TCRdb analysed the 5' RACE reads with MiXCR anew, one entry per CDR3 protein. The sample has 180,000 or so distinct CDR3 sequences; approximately 10% are singletons. This sample was taken from a study of T cells after yellow fever vaccination. Broader study findings: There was a possibility that FACS-sorted repertoires contained abundant clonotypes contaminating from the bulk population. The booster saw the reappearance of most primary-vaccination clones (roughly 96% CD4, 88% CD8). Among all clonotypes, a small share was observed in both CD4 and CD8 compartments.

The TCR sequence derives from a young man who received the YFV17D yellow fever vaccine. The gene calls are TRBV7-9 and TRBJ1-2; 7 nucleotides agree with TRBD1. The sample was CD8+ T cells sorted from PBMCs, taken 15 days after the yellow fever booster vaccination. DNA for the CDR3: TGTGCCAGCAGCCGCCATACAGGGGAACGGGGCTACACCTTC. It encodes CASSRHTGERGYTF.